The entry below describes one TCR beta chain. Its matching antigen is unknown. The CDR3 has 15 amino acids. Germline CDR1 KGHDR, CDR2 SFDVKD. Trimming removed 6 bases from V and 1 base from J, with 14 bases in between. Peptide-pool stimulation followed by sequencing identified expanded antigen-specific CD4+ clonotypes in the ViraFEST assay. Culture lasted roughly 9 days before CD4+ T cell isolation. Nucleocapsid antibody tests were negative, and the vaccine recipients had no prior SARS-CoV-2 infection. Each culture had half its medium swapped for IL-2 medium on days 3 and 7. Here immunoSEQ multiplex PCR was the method, and the copy in TCRdb shows in-frame clones only, minus some. The sample carries just under 45,000 clones, around 80% recorded once. The data stem from a study of vaccination effects on CD4 cells after COVID-19. Broader study findings: Clones from infection and from vaccination both contracted markedly late after vaccination. Small numbers of convalescent patients limited the study. It also lacked early post-infection timepoints.

The clonotype was recovered from a human donor who received a COVID-19 vaccine. The sample here was CD4+ T cells from PBMCs cultured with SARS-CoV-2 spike peptides, taken before COVID-19 vaccination. The V call is TRBV24-1, the J call TRBJ2-5; D possibly corresponds to TRBD2 (6 bases). The CDR3, as DNA: TGTGCCACCAGTTCTAGGCGGGAAATCCAAGAGACCCAGTACTTC. Amino acids: CATSSRREIQETQYF.